These 19 T cell receptor beta chains originate from one sample sequenced in a study of radiotherapy plus CTLA-4 blockade in lung cancer. Generated by immunoSEQ multiplex PCR, the TCRdb table keeps only in-frame clones and is missing some. The repertoire includes tens of thousands of clones, 60% to 85% of them detected once, and 3.5% to 4.5% sits in the top ten. Specimen: peripheral blood, collected from a patient treated with radiotherapy plus ipilimumab. The receptor set was obtained from a human donor with non-small cell lung cancer who had a partial response to radiotherapy plus ipilimumab. Some clones in this sample may be carry-over from other donors' samples.

This chain joins TRBV2 and TRBJ2-3; 8 nucleotides line up with TRBD1. The CDR3 is made up of 15 amino acids. The J segment lost 2 bases and the V segment lost 5 bases, leaving 6 bases of the junction unmatched. Germline-derived CDR1 and CDR2 are SNHLY and FYNNEI. CDR3 nucleotide sequence: TGTGCCAGCAGTCCTCAGACAGGGGTCACAGATACGCAGTATTTT. It translates to CASSPQTGVTDTQYF.

This chain connects TRBV28 to TRBJ1-5; D might be TRBD1 (5 bases). This CDR3 is 14 amino acids long. CDR1 is MDHEN and CDR2 is SYDVKM in the germline V gene. Between the trimmed V and J ends, which lost 6 bases and 3 bases, there was a span of 12 bases. The CDR3 DNA reads as TGTGCCAGCAGGGACGACAGTTTCAATCAGCCCCAGCATTTT. Translation: CASRDDSFNQPQHF.

This rearrangement joins TRBV6-1 to TRBJ2-7, with 8 bases fitting TRBD2. This CDR3 spans 15 amino acids. Germline CDR1 MNHNS, CDR2 SASEGT. The J segment lost 3 bases and the V segment lost 7 bases, leaving 11 bases of the junction unmatched. The CDR3 nucleotides are TGTGCCAGCACCGAAAAGCGGGAGTCTTTCTACGAGCAGTACTTC. Translating it yields CASTEKRESFYEQYF.

The V gene is TRBV7-9, the J gene TRBJ1-1, with D perhaps TRBD1 (6 bases). From germline, CDR1 is SEHNR and CDR2 FQNEAQ (reference sequence). V dropped 0 bases and J dropped 4 bases, with 9 bases sitting between them. CDR3 size: 14 residues. CDR3 region: CASSLAQGRTEAFF. DNA of the CDR3: TGTGCCAGCAGCTTAGCTCAGGGGCGCACTGAAGCTTTCTTT.

This clone was picked up a small number of times. The rearrangement uses TRBV28 and TRBJ2-1; 7 bases match TRBD1. V trimming: 5 bases; J trimming: 6 bases; junction bases outside the gene matches: 25. The CDR3 loop spans 20 amino acids. Germline CDR1 MDHEN, CDR2 SYDVKM. The CDR3 loop is CASSPFGVRLSKGTANEQFF. CDR3 in DNA: TGTGCCAGCAGTCCCTTCGGGGTGAGACTCTCTAAAGGGACAGCCAATGAGCAGTTCTTC.

The table lists this clone with a few counts. V gene TRBV19 combines with J gene TRBJ2-7, with a tentative D call TRBD2 (5 bases). The V gene lost 4 bases and the J gene lost 3 bases, with 16 bases spanning the gap. CDR3 length equals 15 residues. Germline V lookup: CDR1 LNHDA, CDR2 SQIVND (reference sequence). The DNA for the CDR3 is TGTGCCAGTAGTAATGCGGCCGAGGGTTTCTACGAGCAGTACTTC. This encodes CASSNAAEGFYEQYF.

Regarding this clone: Other DNA sequences in this specimen translate into the identical CDR3. The J gene is TRBJ1-5, the V gene TRBV30; the D is unclear. The germline gives CDR1 GTSNPN, CDR2 SVGIG (reference sequence). V gave up 0 bases and J gave up 7 bases, with 10 bases separating them. The CDR3 sequence is 13 residues long. CDR3 residues: CAWSVAGGQPQHF. Here the CDR3 DNA reads TGTGCCTGGAGTGTGGCAGGAGGCCAGCCCCAGCATTTT.

The chain recombines TRBV6-1 with TRBJ2-1; D not resolved. Germline V lookup: CDR1 MNHNS, CDR2 SASEGT. There are 14 residues in the CDR3. Deletions cut 7 bases from V and 6 bases from J, with 16 bases between. CDR3 residues: CASKSPAVFNEQFF. The DNA of the CDR3 is TGTGCCAGCAAAAGTCCGGCGGTATTCAATGAGCAGTTCTTC.

The chain recombines TRBV4-3 with TRBJ1-1; D remains unclear. The V gene's germline CDR1 is LGHNA and CDR2 YSLEER. V lost 0 bases and J lost 6, with 11 bases in between. CDR3 length: 14 amino acids. The CDR3 loop is CASSQEERWAEAFF. The CDR3 nucleotides read TGCGCCAGCAGCCAAGAGGAGCGGTGGGCTGAAGCTTTCTTT.

J is TRBJ2-5 and V is TRBV7-2; D is unclear. The DNA end is more similar to TRBJ2-7, so the J call may be wrong. This CDR3 is 14 amino acids long. Germline-derived CDR1 and CDR2 are SGHTA and FQGNSA. CDR3 nucleotides: TGTGCCAGCAGCCCGTCGGCTAGTCGCTACGAGCAGTACTTC. Its translation is CASSPSASRYEQYF.

The rearrangement links TRBV4-2 to TRBJ2-1, with 9 bases fitting TRBD2. This CDR3 contains 14 residues. V shed 1 base and J 9 bases; nucleotides not matched to a gene: 4. The germline V gene encodes CDR1 LGHNA and CDR2 YNFKEQ. CDR3 residues: CASSQGPAGGEQFF. CDR3 sequence (DNA): TGTGCCAGCAGCCAAGGTCCAGCGGGGGGTGAGCAGTTCTTC.

The chain recombines TRBV13 with TRBJ2-1; 8 nucleotides align to TRBD1. Unmatched junction bases numbered 15, after V lost 2 bases and J lost 0 bases. Germline V CDR1 and CDR2: PRHDT, FYEKMQ (reference sequence). CDR3 length equals 20 residues. The CDR3 here is CASSLPRSRQGPSSYNEQFF. Here the CDR3 DNA reads TGTGCCAGCAGCTTACCTCGCTCGCGACAGGGGCCGAGCTCCTACAATGAGCAGTTCTTC.

V is TRBV7-8 and J is TRBJ2-1; perhaps TRBD1 as D (6 bases). CDR3 size: 15 residues. Deletions cut 2 bases from V and 4 bases from J, with 12 bases between. The V gene's germline CDR1 is SGHVS and CDR2 FQNEAQ. In DNA, the CDR3 is TGTGCCAGCAGCTTAACACAGGGCTGGTACAATGAGCAGTTCTTC. It codes for CASSLTQGWYNEQFF.

V usage is TRBV2 and J usage is TRBJ2-1, with a weak D call TRBD2 (6 bases). V was trimmed by 6 bases and J by 10 bases, leaving 19 bases between them. Germline CDR1 SNHLY, CDR2 FYNNEI. The CDR3 is 14 residues long. The CDR3 nucleotides are TGTGCCAGCAGAAGCCCGCGGGGTGCGTGGGAGCAGTTCTTC. Its protein product is CASRSPRGAWEQFF. The entire variable domain, with the rest obtained from reference TRBV2 and TRBJ2-1, is as follows: EPEVTQTPSHQVTQMGQEVILRCVPISNHLYFYWYRQILGQKVEFLVSFYNNEISEKSEIFDDQFSVERPDGSNFTLKIRSTKLEDSAMYFCASRSPRGAWEQFFGPGTRLTVL.

The V gene is TRBV7-6, the J gene TRBJ2-3; 10 bases map to TRBD2. This CDR3 has 14 amino acids. Germline V gene sequence: CDR1 SGHVS, CDR2 FNYEAQ. J gave up 4 bases and V 5 bases, and 3 bases lay outside the gene matches. The DNA of the CDR3 is TGTGCCAGCAGCCCACTAGCGGGGCCAGATACGCAGTATTTT. Protein product: CASSPLAGPDTQYF. Based on the CDR3 plus reference TRBV7-6 and TRBJ2-3, the full variable domain is GAGVSQSPRYKVTKRGQDVALRCDPISGHVSLYWYRQALGQGPEFLTYFNYEAQQDKSGLPNDRFSAERPEGSISTLTIQRTEQRDSAMYRCASSPLAGPDTQYFGPGTRLTVL.

The chain uses TRBV5-5 and TRBJ2-1; a weak D match, TRBD1 (6 bases). Trimming removed 4 bases at V and 8 bases at J, with 13 bases between. Germline V gene lookup returns CDR1 SGHKS and CDR2 YYEKEE (reference sequence). The CDR3 runs 13 residues. The CDR3, as DNA: TGTGCCAGCAGCATGTTGTGGGGGCATGAGCAGTTCTTC. Protein sequence: CASSMLWGHEQFF.

The rearrangement uses TRBV7-3 and TRBJ2-2, with D perhaps TRBD1 (5 bases). There are 14 residues in the CDR3. The germline V and J ends were trimmed by 1 base and 5 bases, with 8 bases remaining between them. Germline-derived CDR1 and CDR2 are SGHTA and FQGTGA. CDR3 nucleotide sequence: TGTGCCAGCAGCTTAATTCAGGGTACCGGGGAGCTGTTTTTT. It specifies CASSLIQGTGELFF. The entire variable domain, with the rest obtained from reference TRBV7-3 and TRBJ2-2, is as follows: GAGVSQTPSNKVTEKGKYVELRCDPISGHTALYWYRQSLGQGPEFLIYFQGTGAADDSGLPNDRFFAVRPEGSVSTLKIQRTERGDSAVYLCASSLIQGTGELFFGEGSRLTVL.

This clone was found a few times. This rearrangement joins TRBV6-6 to TRBJ2-2; TRBD1 aligns across 8 bases. V lost 0 bases to trimming and J lost 7 bases; unmatched junction nucleotides: 7. CDR3 length: 16 residues. Germline V gives CDR1 MNHNY, CDR2 SVGAGI (reference sequence). CDR3 region: CASSYSTGQGFGELFF. CDR3 coding DNA: TGTGCCAGCAGTTACTCCACCGGACAGGGCTTCGGGGAGCTGTTTTTT.

This sequence joins TRBV15 and TRBJ2-7, with 11 bases lining up with TRBD2. The ends lost 1 base at V and 3 bases at J; junction bases unmatched: 2. The CDR3 extends over 15 amino acids. CDR1 is LNHNV, CDR2 YYDKDF, per germline (reference sequence). CDR3 protein: CATSRVTSGGYEQYF. The CDR3 DNA is TGTGCCACCAGCAGAGTTACTAGCGGGGGCTACGAGCAGTACTTC.